Below are 2 T cell receptor beta chains sequenced from a single sample in a study of neoadjuvant anti-PD-1 for oral cavity cancer. Repertoires were generated with immunoSEQ multiplex PCR, while TCRdb's copy carries only in-frame clones and drops some. The repertoire holds more than 50,000 clones, with approximately 79% as singletons. This material consisted of PBMCs, taken before nivolumab (anti-PD-1) treatment. The receptors originated from a person aged 40-85 years with oral cavity squamous cell carcinoma.

By sample share, this clone is medium-sized. V is TRBV6-4 and J is TRBJ2-1; 7 nucleotides line up with TRBD2. Germline trimming cut 0 bases from V and 16 bases from J; bases unmatched to any gene: 12. Germline V CDR1 and CDR2: MRHNA, SNTAGT. The CDR3 sequence is 14 residues long. CDR3 loop: CASSDSIGGSTRFF. CDR3 nucleotide sequence: TGTGCCAGCAGTGACTCGATTGGCGGGAGCACCCGCTTCTTC.

The rearrangement uses TRBV5-4 and TRBJ2-7, with D maybe TRBD1 (5 bases). The CDR3 totals 16 residues. Germline V gives CDR1 SGHNT, CDR2 YYREEE (reference sequence). V dropped 0 bases and J dropped 0 bases, with 13 bases sitting between them. CDR3 sequence: CASSLGGASLSYEQYF. The DNA for the CDR3 is TGTGCCAGCAGCTTGGGGGGCGCCTCCCTCTCCTACGAGCAGTACTTC. Supplemented by reference TRBV5-4 and TRBJ2-7, the full variable domain reads ETGVTQSPTHLIKTRGQQVTLRCSSQSGHNTVSWYQQALGQGPQFIFQYYREEENGRGNFPPRFSGLQFPNYSSELNVNALELDDSALYLCASSLGGASLSYEQYFGPGTRLTVT.